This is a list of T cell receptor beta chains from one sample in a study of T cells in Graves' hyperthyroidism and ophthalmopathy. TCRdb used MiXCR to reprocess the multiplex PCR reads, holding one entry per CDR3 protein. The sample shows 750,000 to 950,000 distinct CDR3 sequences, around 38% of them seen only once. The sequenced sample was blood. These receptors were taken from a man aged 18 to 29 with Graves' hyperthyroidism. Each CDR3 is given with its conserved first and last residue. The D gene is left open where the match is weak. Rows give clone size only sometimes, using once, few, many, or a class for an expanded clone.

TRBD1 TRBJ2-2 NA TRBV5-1 CASRTVPTGGSGELFF TGCGCCAGCCGGACCGTTCCGACAGGGGGGTCCGGGGAGCTGTTTTTT
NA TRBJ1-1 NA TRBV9 CASTPLGVFTEAFF TGTGCCAGCACCCCCTTGGGGGTTTTCACTGAAGCTTTCTTT
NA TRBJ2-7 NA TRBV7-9 CASSLLGQGILRDEQYF TGTGCCAGCAGCTTACTCGGGCAGGGAATTTTACGGGACGAGCAGTACTTC
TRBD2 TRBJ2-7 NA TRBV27 CAVSSGAPYEQYF TGTGCCGTGTCTAGCGGGGCCCCCTACGAGCAGTACTTC
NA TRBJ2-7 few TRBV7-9 CASSQPTEGTYEQYF TGCGCCAGCAGCCAACCCACAGAGGGAACCTACGAGCAGTACTTC
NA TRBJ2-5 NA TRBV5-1 CASSLHPTGGGETQYF TGCGCCAGCAGCTTACACCCCACAGGCGGTGGGGAGACCCAGTACTTC
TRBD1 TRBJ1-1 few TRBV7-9 CASSLRQGGPEAFF TGTGCCAGCAGCTTGAGACAGGGGGGCCCTGAAGCTTTCTTT
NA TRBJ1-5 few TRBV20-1 CSASSGLRSNQPQHF TGCAGTGCTAGTTCGGGGTTGAGAAGCAATCAGCCCCAGCATTTT
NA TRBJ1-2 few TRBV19 CASSPPAAGYGYTF TGTGCCAGTAGTCCCCCGGCCGCTGGGTATGGCTACACCTTC
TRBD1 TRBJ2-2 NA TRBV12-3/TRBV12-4 CATRGQGVIGELFF TGTGCTACGCGAGGACAGGGGGTGATCGGGGAGCTGTTTTTT
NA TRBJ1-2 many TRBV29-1 CSVEDMTMDYGYTF TGCAGCGTTGAAGATATGACAATGGACTATGGCTACACCTTC
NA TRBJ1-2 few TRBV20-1 CSASGGGGNYGYTF TGCAGTGCTAGTGGTGGGGGAGGTAACTATGGCTACACCTTC
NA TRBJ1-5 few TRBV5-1 CASSQSGERNQPQHF TGCGCCAGCAGCCAAAGTGGGGAGCGCAATCAGCCCCAGCATTTT
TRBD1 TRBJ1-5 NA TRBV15 CATSREGTGDSNQPQHF TGTGCCACCAGCAGAGAAGGGACAGGGGATAGCAATCAGCCCCAGCATTTT
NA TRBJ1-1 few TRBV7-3 CASSQGAGGDTEAFF TGCGCCAGCAGCCAAGGAGCGGGGGGGGACACTGAAGCTTTCTTT
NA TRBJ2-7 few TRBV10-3 CASSLAGGPEQYF TGTGCCAGCAGTTTAGCCGGGGGACCCGAGCAGTACTTC
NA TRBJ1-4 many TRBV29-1 CSVEDPDEKLFF TGCAGCGTTGAAGATCCCGACGAAAAACTGTTTTTT
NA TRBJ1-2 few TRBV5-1 CASSFSDSYGYTF TGCGCCAGCAGCTTCTCTGACAGTTATGGCTACACCTTC
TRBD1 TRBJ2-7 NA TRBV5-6 CASSLGQGGPYEQYF TGTGCCAGCAGCTTAGGACAGGGCGGCCCCTACGAGCAGTACTTC